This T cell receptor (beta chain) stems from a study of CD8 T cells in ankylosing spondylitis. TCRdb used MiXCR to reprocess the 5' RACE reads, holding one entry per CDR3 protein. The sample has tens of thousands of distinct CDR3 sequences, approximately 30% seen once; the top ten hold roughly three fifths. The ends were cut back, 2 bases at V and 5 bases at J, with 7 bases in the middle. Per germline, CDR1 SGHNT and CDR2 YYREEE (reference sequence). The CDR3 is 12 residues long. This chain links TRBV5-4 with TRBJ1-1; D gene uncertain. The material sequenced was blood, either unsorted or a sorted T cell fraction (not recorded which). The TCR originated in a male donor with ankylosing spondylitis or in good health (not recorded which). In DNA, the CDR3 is TGTGCCAGCAGCTTTGCGGAAACTGAAGCTTTCTTT. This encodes CASSFAETEAFF.